Below, 24 T cell receptor beta chains from the same sample are listed, as sequenced in a study of blood T cell repertoires in COVID-19. Assay used: immunoSEQ multiplex PCR; TCRdb lists only in-frame clones, some missing. The sample shows 70,000 or so clones, over 75% of them seen only once. The sample taken for sequencing was peripheral blood. The origin of the receptors is an elderly woman with active or convalescent COVID-19.

V gene TRBV28 combines with J gene TRBJ2-1; 9 nucleotides line up with TRBD2. Looked up from germline, CDR1 is MDHEN and CDR2 is SYDVKM. The CDR3 runs 16 residues. The trim removed 2 bases at V and 2 bases at J, leaving 4 bases unmatched. CDR3 sequence (DNA): TGTGCCAGCAGTTTAAATAGCGGGGGAACCTACAATGAGCAGTTCTTC. Amino acid sequence: CASSLNSGGTYNEQFF.

This clone was counted once. The CDR3 loop reads CASSRSGTGWAVNTEAFF. Written as DNA, the CDR3 is TGCGCCAGCAGCCGTTCCGGGACAGGGTGGGCGGTGAACACTGAAGCTTTCTTT. This chain links TRBV4-3 with TRBJ1-1; 9 nucleotides agree with TRBD1. The CDR3 loop spans 18 amino acids. Germline assignment: CDR1 LGHNA and CDR2 YSLEER. The V gene end was trimmed by 4 bases and the J gene end by 0 bases; junction bases not matched to a gene: 12.

CDR3 coding DNA: TGTGCCAGCTCACCATTCCTAGCGGTAGATACGCAGTATTTT. Its protein product is CASSPFLAVDTQYF. The V and J genes are TRBV18 and TRBJ2-3; TRBD2 matches at 7 bases. The germline V gene encodes CDR1 KGHSH and CDR2 LQKENI. This CDR3 comprises 14 residues. V gave up 2 bases and J gave up 5 bases; unmatched junction bases: 4.

This chain links TRBV6-2 or TRBV6-3 with TRBJ2-2; 13 bases fit TRBD2. The V and J ends lost 6 bases and 7 bases, in that order; junction bases with no gene match: 5. CDR3 size: 15 residues. CDR1 and CDR2 from the germline V gene are MNHEY and SVGEGT. In DNA form, the CDR3 reads TGTGCCAGCAGCTCACTAGCGGGGGGGCACGGGGAGCTGTTTTTT. Translated: CASSSLAGGHGELFF.

A single count supports this clone. The chain combines TRBV19 with TRBJ2-2; 11 nucleotides agree with TRBD1. The CDR3 runs 16 residues. The germline V gene has CDR1 LNHDA and CDR2 SQIVND (reference sequence). With 4 bases clipped from V and 6 bases from J, the junction kept 7 bases outside the gene matches. CDR3 sequence (DNA): TGTGCCAGTAGTAAACTACCGGGACAGGGGGCCGGGGAGCTGTTTTTT. Its protein product is CASSKLPGQGAGELFF.

The gene calls are TRBV7-2 and TRBJ2-3; 8 bases match TRBD2. Looked up from germline, CDR1 is SGHTA and CDR2 is FQGNSA. The J segment lost 0 bases and the V segment lost 3 bases, leaving 5 bases of the junction unmatched. The CDR3 extends over 16 amino acids. The CDR3 spells CASSFGAGASTDTQYF. The CDR3 nucleotides read TGTGCCAGCAGCTTCGGAGCGGGGGCTAGCACAGATACGCAGTATTTT. The whole variable domain, remainder taken from reference TRBV7-2 and TRBJ2-3, is GAGVSQSPSNKVTEKGKDVELRCDPISGHTALYWYRQSLGQGLEFLIYFQGNSAPDKSGLPSDRFSAERTGGSVSTLTIQRTQQEDSAVYLCASSFGAGASTDTQYFGPGTRLTVL.

The chain uses TRBV4-3 and TRBJ1-2, with D perhaps TRBD1 (5 bases). Trimming cost V 0 bases and J 1 base, with 9 bases left between them. Germline-derived CDR1 and CDR2 are LGHNA and YSLEER. This CDR3 comprises 15 residues. In DNA form, the CDR3 reads TGCGCCAGCAGCCAAGATTTAGGACATAACTATGGCTACACCTTC. This gives the protein CASSQDLGHNYGYTF.

This clone showed up just a few times. The chain links TRBV10-3 to TRBJ1-2; D gene ambiguous. V was shortened by 0 bases and J by 4 bases, with 9 bases between the two germline ends. Per the germline V gene, CDR1 is ENHRY and CDR2 is SYGVKD. The CDR3 is 14 amino acids. The CDR3 nucleotides are TGTGCCATCAGTGAGTCGGAGGAGGTCTATGGCTACACCTTC. Amino acid sequence: CAISESEEVYGYTF.

This clone was observed a handful of times. Written as DNA, the CDR3 is TGTGCCAGCAGCTACCCAGGCGTCGGCACAGATACGCAGTATTTT. Amino acids: CASSYPGVGTDTQYF. The genes are TRBV7-6 and TRBJ2-3; D gene unclear. V lost 4 bases, J lost 1 base, and 12 bases lay in between. This CDR3 contains 15 residues. The germline V gene encodes CDR1 SGHVS and CDR2 FNYEAQ.

The chain employs TRBV6-2 or TRBV6-3 and TRBJ2-1, with TRBD2 matching 8 bases. CDR3 size: 15 residues. J lost 2 bases, V lost 4 bases, and 4 bases had no gene match. Germline V gene sequence: CDR1 MNHEY, CDR2 SVGEGT. CDR3: CASSLAGLTYNEQFF. CDR3 DNA: TGTGCCAGCAGTTTAGCGGGGCTGACCTACAATGAGCAGTTCTTC.

The CDR3 sequence is CASSNPGFYQPQHF. CDR3 coding DNA: TGTGCCAGCAGTAACCCAGGGTTCTATCAGCCCCAGCATTTT. This chain links TRBV6-2 or TRBV6-3 with TRBJ1-5; possible D gene TRBD1, 5 bases. Per germline, CDR1 MNHEY and CDR2 SVGEGT. The CDR3 runs to 14 residues. V lost 5 bases, J lost 5 bases, and 13 bases lay in between.

The chain joins TRBV25-1 to TRBJ2-7; 7 bases are a match to TRBD1. The CDR3 totals 16 residues. The J segment lost 0 bases and the V segment lost 8 bases, leaving 13 bases of the junction unmatched. Germline V CDR1 and CDR2: MGHDK, SYGVNS. The CDR3 sequence: CASATATGLSSYEQYF. CDR3 coding DNA: TGTGCCAGCGCCACAGCGACAGGGCTTAGCTCCTACGAGCAGTACTTC.

CDR3 region: CASSFPRTYSVPYEQYF. CDR3 DNA sequence: TGTGCCAGCAGCTTTCCCAGAACATATTCCGTCCCCTACGAGCAGTACTTC. J is TRBJ2-7 and V is TRBV12-1; TRBD1 is the table's D call, not checked against the DNA. TRBV12-1 is designated a pseudogene. The CDR3 is 17 amino acids.

J is TRBJ2-5 and V is TRBV7-7; tentatively, D is TRBD2 (5 bases). This CDR3 has 15 amino acids. The V gene's germline CDR1 is SSHAT and CDR2 FNYEAQ (reference sequence). Trimming pared 4 bases from V and 2 bases from J, leaving 14 bases between. In nucleotides, the CDR3 is TGTGCCAGCAGCTCGAATCCCGGACTGCAAGAGACCCAGTACTTC. It translates to CASSSNPGLQETQYF. Full variable domain (rest looked up from reference TRBV7-7 and TRBJ2-5): GAGVSQSPRYKVTKRGQDVTLRCDPISSHATLYWYQQALGQGPEFLTYFNYEAQPDKSGLPSDRFSAERPEGSISTLTIQRTEQRDSAMYRCASSSNPGLQETQYFGPGTRLLVL.

V is TRBV28 and J is TRBJ2-5; the D is unclear. CDR1 and CDR2 (germline): MDHEN, SYDVKM. V was pared by 3 bases and J by 1 base, with 6 bases between. The CDR3 is made up of 13 amino acids. DNA of the CDR3: TGTGCCAGCAGTTTTCAGGCCCAAGAGACCCAGTACTTC. Amino acids: CASSFQAQETQYF. Full variable domain (outside the CDR3, taken from reference TRBV28 and TRBJ2-5): DVKVTQSSRYLVKRTGEKVFLECVQDMDHENMFWYRQDPGLGLRLIYFSYDVKMKEKGDIPEGYSVSREKKERFSLILESASTNQTSMYLCASSFQAQETQYFGPGTRLLVL.

The chain uses TRBV19 and TRBJ2-7, with 9 bases that match TRBD1. The junction had 4 bases not matched to a gene; V was cut back by 4 bases and J by 3 bases. The germline V gene has CDR1 LNHDA and CDR2 SQIVND (reference sequence). This CDR3 spans 14 amino acids. The CDR3 nucleotides are TGTGCCAGTAGTACGAGGACAGGGGACTACGAGCAGTACTTC. Protein product: CASSTRTGDYEQYF. Full variable domain (remainder filled in from reference TRBV19 and TRBJ2-7): DGGITQSPKYLFRKEGQNVTLSCEQNLNHDAMYWYRQDPGQGLRLIYYSQIVNDFQKGDIAEGYSVSREKKESFPLTVTSAQKNPTAFYLCASSTRTGDYEQYFGPGTRLTVT.

V and J are TRBV30 and TRBJ1-1; D remains ambiguous. Between the trimmed V and J ends, which lost 2 bases and 0 bases, there was a span of 7 bases. Looked up from germline, CDR1 is GTSNPN and CDR2 is SVGIG (reference sequence). This CDR3 comprises 13 residues. CDR3 in DNA: TGTGCCTGGAGTACCGGGGTGAACACTGAAGCTTTCTTT. Protein sequence: CAWSTGVNTEAFF.

The chain combines TRBV4-3 with TRBJ2-2, with D possibly matching TRBD2 (7 bases). CDR3 length equals 17 residues. Looked up from germline, CDR1 is LGHNA and CDR2 is YSLEER. The ends were cut back, 0 bases at V and 1 base at J, with 12 bases in the middle. The CDR3 here is CASSQEPRGQNTGELFF. The CDR3 DNA reads TGCGCCAGCAGCCAAGAACCGCGGGGGCAGAACACCGGGGAGCTGTTTTTT.

The rearrangement uses TRBV9 and TRBJ1-1, with D possibly matching TRBD1 (5 bases). This CDR3 spans 15 amino acids. Germline-derived CDR1 and CDR2 are SGDLS and YYNGEE. The V gene lost 3 bases and the J gene lost 11 bases, with 23 bases spanning the gap. The CDR3 nucleotides are TGTGCCAGCAGCGCCCGCGGGAATTCAGGGACTTCGGCTTTCTTT. Residues: CASSARGNSGTSAFF.

This chain uses TRBV6-5 with TRBJ2-3; TRBD1 might be the D (5 bases). Deletions cut 6 bases from V and 3 bases from J, with 13 bases between. Germline V gene sequence: CDR1 MNHEY, CDR2 SVGAGI. This CDR3 contains 14 residues. Here the CDR3 DNA reads TGTGCCAGCAGCTTATTTACAGGAACAGATACGCAGTATTTT. It yields the protein CASSLFTGTDTQYF.

The V and J genes are TRBV6-1 and TRBJ2-4, with 7 nucleotides matching TRBD1. CDR3 length: 15 amino acids. V lost 0 bases, J lost 10 bases, and 9 bases stayed unmatched. The germline V gene has CDR1 MNHNS and CDR2 SASEGT. CDR3 protein: CASSEAFWTGWIQYF. In DNA form, the CDR3 reads TGTGCCAGCAGTGAAGCATTCTGGACAGGTTGGATTCAGTACTTC.

V is TRBV4-3 and J is TRBJ1-4; 8 nucleotides agree with TRBD1. The CDR3 runs to 17 residues. Germline CDR1 reads LGHNA; CDR2 reads YSLEER. After removal of 2 bases from V and 5 bases from J, the junction contained 10 bases not matched to a gene. This CDR3 is CASSQTGTGYQNEKLFF. The CDR3 DNA reads as TGCGCCAGCAGCCAAACCGGGACAGGATACCAAAATGAAAAACTGTTTTTT.

The chain combines TRBV29-1 with TRBJ2-7; no reliable D call. Germline assignment: CDR1 SQVTM and CDR2 ANQGSEA. The CDR3 covers 12 residues. Trimming pared 0 bases from V and 5 bases from J, leaving 8 bases between. CDR3 sequence: CSVEDSTDEQYF. DNA for the CDR3: TGCAGCGTTGAAGATTCTACAGACGAGCAGTACTTC.

J is TRBJ1-5 and V is TRBV3-1 (or the pseudogene TRBV3-2); the D is unclear. In germline, CDR1 is LGHDT, CDR2 YNNKEL (reference sequence). The CDR3 contains 14 residues. Trimming stripped 2 bases from V and 4 bases from J, with 9 bases between. The CDR3 DNA reads TGTGCCAGCAGCCAACGGGGAGGTAATCAGCCCCAGCATTTT. Translated, it gives CASSQRGGNQPQHF.